These T cell receptor beta chains were read from a single sample in a study of cytomegalovirus exposure and HLA in healthy donors. The assay was immunoSEQ multiplex PCR, and TCRdb's table has in-frame clones only and misses some. Of 120,000 to 150,000 clones listed, 64% are singletons. Sequenced: PBMCs. These receptors all come from a woman aged 25-40 years in good health and CMV-seropositive. The CDR3 runs from the conserved cysteine through the conserved F or W. D genes are given only for firm matches. Some rows mark clone size as missing; the rest say once, few, many or name a class of expanded clone.

TRBJ2-7 | NA | TRBD2 | TRBV7-9 | TGTGCCAGCAGCCCGGGGACTACCGAGCAGTACTTC | CASSPGTTEQYF
TRBJ1-2 | NA | NA | TRBV10-2 | TGCGCCAGCAGTGATTTCGGCAGAGGATATGGCTACACCTTC | CASSDFGRGYGYTF
TRBJ1-3 | once | TRBD1 | TRBV28 | TGTGCCAGCAGTGGAGGGGGCTCCTCTGGAAACACCATATATTTT | CASSGGGSSGNTIYF
TRBJ1-6 | NA | NA | TRBV4-2 | TGTGCCAGCAGCCAGCAGGGGATAAAGTCACCCCTCCACTTT | CASSQQGIKSPLHF
TRBJ2-4 | NA | TRBD2 | TRBV2 | TGTGCCTGCGACCGAGGGACTAGCGGGGGGCCAGCCAAAAACATTCAGTACTTC | CACDRGTSGGPAKNIQYF
TRBJ2-3 | NA | TRBD1 | TRBV11-2 | TGTGCCAGCAGCTTCTACGGGACAGGCCACACAGATACGCAGTATTTT | CASSFYGTGHTDTQYF
TRBJ2-7 | NA | TRBD1 | TRBV6-5 | TGTGCCAGCAGTTACTCGGAGACAGGGACCTACGAGCAGTACTTC | CASSYSETGTYEQYF
TRBJ2-3 | few | TRBD2 | TRBV5-6 | TGTGCCAGCAGCTTCGGACTAGCGGGCACAGATACGCAGTATTTT | CASSFGLAGTDTQYF
TRBJ1-5 | NA | NA | TRBV4-2 | TGTGCCAGCAGCCAAGGACAGGACTTATATAGCAATCAGCCCCAGCATTTT | CASSQGQDLYSNQPQHF
TRBJ2-1 | NA | NA | TRBV27 | TGTGCCAGCAGTTTACGGAATGAGCAGTTCTTC | CASSLRNEQFF
TRBJ2-5 | few | NA | TRBV5-1 | TGCGCCAGCAGTTCGGACAACCCGGGAGAGACCCAGTACTTC | CASSSDNPGETQYF
TRBJ1-5 | NA | NA | TRBV7-6 | TGTGCCAGCAGCCTAGAGCGGGGATCTCAGCCCCAGCATTTT | CASSLERGSQPQHF
TRBJ2-1 | few | TRBD2 | TRBV4-1 | TGCGCCAGCAGCCAACCCCTAGCGGGAGAAAGGAATGAGCAGTTCTTC | CASSQPLAGERNEQFF
TRBJ2-1 | NA | NA | TRBV20-1 | TGCAGTGCTACGCCCGGCAATGAGCAGTTCTTC | CSATPGNEQFF
TRBJ2-7 | NA | NA | TRBV19 | TGTGCCAGCAGCGGGTCCCCCGGGTACGAGCAGTACTTC | CASSGSPGYEQYF
TRBJ1-1 | NA | NA | TRBV5-1 | TGCGCCAGCAGCCGAGGACAGCTAGGGACTGAAGCTTTCTTT | CASSRGQLGTEAFF
TRBJ1-1 | NA | NA | TRBV5-1 | TGCGCCAGCACCCGAGGTGAGGTCAGCGCTGAAGCTTTCTTT | CASTRGEVSAEAFF
TRBJ2-5 | NA | TRBD1 | TRBV9 | TGTGCCAGCAGCCCCCCGGGACAGGGGGCTAGGGAGACCCAGTACTTC | CASSPPGQGARETQYF
TRBJ2-1 | few | TRBD1 | TRBV20-1 | TGCAGTGCTGCCGGGACAGGGCAGTTCTTC | CSAAGTGQFF
TRBJ2-1 | NA | NA | TRBV7-8 | TGTGCCAGCAGCTTAAATACAGCCTACAATGAGCAGTTCTTC | CASSLNTAYNEQFF
TRBJ1-1 | NA | NA | TRBV2 | TGTGCCAGCAGTGCCCTCGCGGACACTGAAGCTTTCTTT | CASSALADTEAFF
TRBJ1-3 | NA | TRBD1 | TRBV6-5 | TGTGCCAGCAGTTACTCTCAGGGGGGCTCTGGAAACACCATATATTTT | CASSYSQGGSGNTIYF
TRBJ1-6 | few | TRBD1 | TRBV5-1 | TGCGCCAGCAGCTCGGACAGGGCGGATTCACCCCTCCACTTT | CASSSDRADSPLHF
TRBJ2-7 | NA | TRBD1 | TRBV11-3 | TGTGCCAGCAGCCCCCCGGGACAGGGGGGCTCCTACGAGCAGTACTTC | CASSPPGQGGSYEQYF